This T cell receptor beta chain was identified in a study of identical twins. TCRdb processed the 5' RACE reads anew with MiXCR; each CDR3 protein has one entry. Among 400,000 to 650,000 distinct CDR3 sequences listed, 20% to 25% were seen once. This clonotype was picked up a small number of times. The CDR3 has 16 amino acids. The germline V gene encodes CDR1 SGDLS and CDR2 YYNGEE. V dropped 2 bases and J dropped 3; count of bases not matched to a gene: 10. The same specimen was also included in a second study, on T cells expressing NK-cell markers. Per that paper: Serological testing identified seven of the eight sequenced donors as HCMV-seropositive and one as seronegative.

This TCR derives from a woman younger than 35 in good health. Sample: CD4+ T cells sorted from blood. This sequence joins TRBV9 and TRBJ2-7; 8 bases line up with TRBD2. In DNA, the CDR3 is TGTGCCAGCAGCGTCCACCCGGGACTAGTCGGCTACGAGCAGTACTTC. Translated: CASSVHPGLVGYEQYF.